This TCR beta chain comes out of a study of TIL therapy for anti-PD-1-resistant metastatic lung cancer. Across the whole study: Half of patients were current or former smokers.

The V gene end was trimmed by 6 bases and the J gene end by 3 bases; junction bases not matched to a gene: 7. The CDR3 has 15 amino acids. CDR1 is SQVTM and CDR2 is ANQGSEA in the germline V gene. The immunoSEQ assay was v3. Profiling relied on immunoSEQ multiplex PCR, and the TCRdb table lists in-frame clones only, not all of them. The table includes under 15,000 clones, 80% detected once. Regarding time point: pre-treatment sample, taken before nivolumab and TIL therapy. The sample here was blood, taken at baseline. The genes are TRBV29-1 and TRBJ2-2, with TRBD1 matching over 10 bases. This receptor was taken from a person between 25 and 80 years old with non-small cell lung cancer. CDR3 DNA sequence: TGCAGCGTGGGGAGACAGGGGGCGGACACCGGGGAGCTGTTTTTT. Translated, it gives CSVGRQGADTGELFF.